This TCR beta chain came from a study of OX40 agonist ivuxolimab in advanced cancers. This CDR3 is built from 14 residues. V lost 6 bases, J lost 2 bases, and 7 bases stayed unmatched. Germline V lookup: CDR1 SGHDN, CDR2 FVKESK. The protocol was immunoSEQ multiplex PCR, while the TCRdb copy is restricted to in-frame clones and leaves out a portion. The repertoire holds roughly 120,000 clones, with just under 95% as singletons. The source is an adult with an advanced solid tumor such as melanoma, head and neck, liver or kidney cancer. The chain employs TRBV14 and TRBJ2-7, with TRBD1 matching 7 bases. The input for sequencing was CD4+ or CD8+ T cells sorted from blood, taken in a trial of the OX40 agonist ivuxolimab. In DNA form, the CDR3 reads TGTGCCAGCAGAGCCTTCCAGGGGGCCTACGAGCAGTACTTC. This sequence encodes CASRAFQGAYEQYF.